The text below deals with one TCR beta chain. With 6 bases removed from V and 0 bases from J, the gap between germline ends came to 11 bases. Germline assignment: CDR1 SNHLY and CDR2 FYNNEI. The CDR3 spans 15 residues. This entry is derived from a study of blood T cell repertoires in COVID-19. Individuals drawn from around 25 US areas were about 18 to 95 years old. All recovered Cohort 3 donors got two negative PCRs, got clearance, or saw symptom resolution. Authors' analysis steps: Amplification of reference gene primers provided the estimated nucleated cell counts. Assay: immunoSEQ multiplex PCR; the TCRdb copy retains only in-frame clones and omits some. That table furnishes V, J and clone size, whereas the DNA furnished D and trimming. The table includes almost 200,000 clones, 70% to 90% detected once.

This chain connects TRBV2 to TRBJ1-4; D may be TRBD1 (5 bases). The sample consisted of PBMCs or T cells enriched from blood (not recorded which). The origin of this receptor is a woman aged 18-29 years who had recovered from COVID-19. The CDR3, as DNA: TGTGCCAGCAGGCCAGGACATGCAACTAATGAAAAACTGTTTTTT. Translation: CASRPGHATNEKLFF.